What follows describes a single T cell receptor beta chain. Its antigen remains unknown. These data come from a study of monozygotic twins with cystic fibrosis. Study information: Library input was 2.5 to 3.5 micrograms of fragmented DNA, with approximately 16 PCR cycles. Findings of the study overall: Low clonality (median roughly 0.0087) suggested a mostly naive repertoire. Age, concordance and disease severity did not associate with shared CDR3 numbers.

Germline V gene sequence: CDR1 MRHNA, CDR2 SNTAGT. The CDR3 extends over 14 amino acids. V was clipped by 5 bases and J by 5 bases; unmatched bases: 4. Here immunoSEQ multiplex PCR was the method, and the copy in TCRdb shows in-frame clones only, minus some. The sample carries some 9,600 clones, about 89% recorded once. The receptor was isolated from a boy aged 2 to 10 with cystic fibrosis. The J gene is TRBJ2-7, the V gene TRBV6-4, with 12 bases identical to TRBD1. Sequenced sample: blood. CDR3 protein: CASSPGQGADEQYF. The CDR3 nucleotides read TGTGCCAGCAGTCCGGGACAGGGGGCGGACGAGCAGTACTTC.